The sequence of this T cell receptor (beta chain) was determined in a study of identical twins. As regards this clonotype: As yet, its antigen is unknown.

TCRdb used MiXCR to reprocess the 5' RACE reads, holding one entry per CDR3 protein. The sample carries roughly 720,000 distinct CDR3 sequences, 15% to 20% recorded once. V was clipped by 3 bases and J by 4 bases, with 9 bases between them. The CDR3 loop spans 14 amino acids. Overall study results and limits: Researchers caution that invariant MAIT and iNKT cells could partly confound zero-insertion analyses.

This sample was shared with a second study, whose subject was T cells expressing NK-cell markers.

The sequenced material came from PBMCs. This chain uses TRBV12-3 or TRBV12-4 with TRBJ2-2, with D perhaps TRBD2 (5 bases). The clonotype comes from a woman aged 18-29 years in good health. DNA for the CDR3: TGTGCCAGCAGTTTGGGAGTAGGCACCGGGGAGCTGTTTTTT. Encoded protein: CASSLGVGTGELFF.